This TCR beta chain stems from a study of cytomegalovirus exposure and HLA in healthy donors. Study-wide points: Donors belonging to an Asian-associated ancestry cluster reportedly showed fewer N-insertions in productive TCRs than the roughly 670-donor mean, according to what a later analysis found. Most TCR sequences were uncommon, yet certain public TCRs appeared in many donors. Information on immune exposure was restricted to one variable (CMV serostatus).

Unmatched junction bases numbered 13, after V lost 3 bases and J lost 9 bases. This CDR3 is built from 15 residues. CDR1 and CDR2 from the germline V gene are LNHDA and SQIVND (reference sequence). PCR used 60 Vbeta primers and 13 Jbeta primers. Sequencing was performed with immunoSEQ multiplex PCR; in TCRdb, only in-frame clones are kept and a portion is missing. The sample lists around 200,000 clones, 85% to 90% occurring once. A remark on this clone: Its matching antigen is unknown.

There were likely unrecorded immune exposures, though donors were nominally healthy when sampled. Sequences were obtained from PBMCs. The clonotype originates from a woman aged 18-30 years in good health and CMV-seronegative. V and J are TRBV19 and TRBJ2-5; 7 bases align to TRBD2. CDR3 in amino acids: CASSIGGGTGRPQYF. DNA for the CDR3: TGTGCCAGTAGTATTGGCGGGGGAACGGGTCGGCCCCAGTACTTC.